The 4 T cell receptor beta chains in this list originate from one sample, sequenced in a study of blood T cell repertoires in COVID-19. Sequencing used immunoSEQ multiplex PCR; TCRdb keeps in-frame clones, though not all of them. The sample gives some 200,000 clones, around 87% of which show up once; approximately 3.5% is in the top ten. The material sequenced was PBMCs or T cells enriched from blood (not recorded which). The source is a woman younger than 30 in a cohort exposed to, infected with or recovered from COVID-19 (not recorded which).

The rearrangement joins TRBV18 to TRBJ2-2, with 9 bases aligning to TRBD1. Germline trimming cut 3 bases from V and 7 bases from J; bases unmatched to any gene: 9. In germline, CDR1 is KGHSH, CDR2 LQKENI. This CDR3 has 16 amino acids. The DNA of the CDR3 is TGTGCCAGCTCACCTGGAGACAGGGGGATCGTCGGGGAGCTGTTTTTT. Protein: CASSPGDRGIVGELFF.

This clone was counted only a few times. The rearrangement uses TRBV7-6 and TRBJ2-2, with 12 nucleotides matching TRBD2. Germline values: CDR1 SGHVS, CDR2 FNYEAQ. V lost 0 bases and J lost 4; bases outside the gene matches: 15. There are 21 residues in the CDR3. In nucleotides, the CDR3 is TGTGCCAGCAGCTTAGCGCACAGGACTAGCGGGACGGGTGGTTTCACCGGGGAGCTGTTTTTT. Protein: CASSLAHRTSGTGGFTGELFF.

The CDR3 DNA reads as TGTGCCAGCAGCAGCGGGGGAGAGCCCCAGCATTTT. As protein: CASSSGGEPQHF. The genes are TRBV12-3 or TRBV12-4 and TRBJ1-5; D might be TRBD1 (5 bases). This CDR3 is 12 amino acids long. V gave up 6 bases and J gave up 8 bases, with 11 bases separating them.

The chain employs TRBV27 and TRBJ2-1; 7 bases are a match to TRBD1. Germline-derived CDR1 and CDR2 are MNHEY and SMNVEV (reference sequence). CDR3 size: 15 residues. The J segment lost 2 bases and the V segment lost 5 bases, leaving 6 bases of the junction unmatched. The CDR3 reads CASSLTGDAYNEQFF. CDR3 coding DNA: TGTGCCAGCAGTCTAACAGGGGATGCCTACAATGAGCAGTTCTTC.